The entry below gives a single T cell receptor (beta chain) sequence along with its context. These data originate in a study of shared clonotypes between healthy human individuals. CD45RO-negative, CCR7-positively selected cells formed the naive CD8 fraction, excluding terminally differentiated effector memory CD45RA+ cells. Each donor was a Caucasian adult residing in Nashville, Tennessee. Genomic DNA from each subset was divided evenly over several immunoSEQ plates. Methods used by the authors: Junction-only immunoSEQ data arrived without quality scores, meaning filtering differed. This table comes from immunoSEQ multiplex PCR, and its TCRdb copy is limited to in-frame clones, with some not included. Clone size and V and J calls were adopted from that table, with D and trimming inferred from the DNA. The sample lists about 2 million clones, approximately 95% occurring once. This CDR3 is 16 amino acids long. In germline, CDR1 is SGHAT, CDR2 FQNNGV. Trimming shortened V by 5 bases and J by 6 bases, and 20 bases separated the two germline ends.

V is TRBV11-2 and J is TRBJ2-4; D call uncertain. This sequence was found in a man aged 18 to 35 in good health. The sequenced material came from naive CD8+ T cells sorted from blood. This CDR3 reads CASSPTLSDARNIQYF. For the CDR3, the DNA is TGTGCCAGCAGCCCAACGCTCTCGGACGCTCGAAACATTCAGTACTTC.